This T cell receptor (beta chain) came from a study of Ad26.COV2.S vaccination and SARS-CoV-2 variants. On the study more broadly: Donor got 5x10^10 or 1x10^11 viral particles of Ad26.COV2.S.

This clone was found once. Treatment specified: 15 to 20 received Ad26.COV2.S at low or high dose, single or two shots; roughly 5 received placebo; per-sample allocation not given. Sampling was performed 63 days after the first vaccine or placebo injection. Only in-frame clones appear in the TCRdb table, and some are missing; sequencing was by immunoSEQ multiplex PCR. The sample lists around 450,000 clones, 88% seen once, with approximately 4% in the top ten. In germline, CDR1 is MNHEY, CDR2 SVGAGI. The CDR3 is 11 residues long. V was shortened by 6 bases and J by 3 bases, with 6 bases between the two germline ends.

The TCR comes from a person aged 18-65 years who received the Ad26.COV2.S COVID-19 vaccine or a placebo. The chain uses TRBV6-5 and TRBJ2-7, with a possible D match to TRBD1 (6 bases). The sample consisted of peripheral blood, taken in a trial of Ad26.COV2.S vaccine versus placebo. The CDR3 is CASRDSYEQYF. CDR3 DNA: TGTGCCAGCAGGGACAGCTACGAGCAGTACTTC.